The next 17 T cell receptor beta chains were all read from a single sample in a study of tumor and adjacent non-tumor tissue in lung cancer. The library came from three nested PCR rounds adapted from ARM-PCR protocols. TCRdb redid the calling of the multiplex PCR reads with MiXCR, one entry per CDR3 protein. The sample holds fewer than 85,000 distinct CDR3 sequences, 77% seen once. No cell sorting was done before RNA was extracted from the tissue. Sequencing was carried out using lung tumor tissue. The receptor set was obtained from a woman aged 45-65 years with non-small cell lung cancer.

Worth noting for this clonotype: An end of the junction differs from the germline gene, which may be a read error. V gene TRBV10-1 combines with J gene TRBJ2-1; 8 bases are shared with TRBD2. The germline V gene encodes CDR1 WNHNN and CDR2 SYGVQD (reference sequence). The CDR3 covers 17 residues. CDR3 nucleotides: TGCGCCAGCAATGAGAAGCCCGGGAGGGGGTCCTTCAATGAGCAGTTCTTC. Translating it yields CASNEKPGRGSFNEQFF.

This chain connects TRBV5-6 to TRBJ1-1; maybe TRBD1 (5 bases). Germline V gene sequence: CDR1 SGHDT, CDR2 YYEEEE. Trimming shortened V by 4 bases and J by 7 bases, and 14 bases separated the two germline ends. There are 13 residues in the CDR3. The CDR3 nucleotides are TGTGCCAGCAGCATGTGGGGGGGTAATGAAGCTTTCTTT. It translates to CASSMWGGNEAFF.

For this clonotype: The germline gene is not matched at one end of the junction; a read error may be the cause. CDR3 sequence reads: CTSSQEYPWRLNEQYF. CDR3 sequence (DNA): TGCACCAGCAGCCAAGAATATCCCTGGAGGTTAAACGAGCAGTACTTC. The chain is built from TRBV4-1 and TRBJ2-7; perhaps TRBD2 as D (5 bases). This CDR3 has 16 residues. Germline V gives CDR1 MGHRA, CDR2 YSYEKL.

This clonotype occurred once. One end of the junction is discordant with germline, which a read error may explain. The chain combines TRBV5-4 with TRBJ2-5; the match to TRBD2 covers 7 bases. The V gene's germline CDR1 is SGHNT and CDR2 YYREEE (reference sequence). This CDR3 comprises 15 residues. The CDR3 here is CASSFGPAGQETQNF. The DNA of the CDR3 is TGTGCCAGCAGCTTCGGACCAGCGGGGCAAGAGACCCAGAACTTC.

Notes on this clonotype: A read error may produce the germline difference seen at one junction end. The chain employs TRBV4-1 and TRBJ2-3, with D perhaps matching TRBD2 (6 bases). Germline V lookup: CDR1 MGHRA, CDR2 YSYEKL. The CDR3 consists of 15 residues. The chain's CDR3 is CASSQVRDFSDTQYF. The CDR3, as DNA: TGCGCCAGCAGTCAAGTGAGGGACTTCTCAGATACGCAGTATTTT.

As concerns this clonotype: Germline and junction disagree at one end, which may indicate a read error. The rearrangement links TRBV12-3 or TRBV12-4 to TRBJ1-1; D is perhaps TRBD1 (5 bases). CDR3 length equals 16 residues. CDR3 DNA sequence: TGTGCCAGCAATTTAACCTGGACACGGGTTAACAGTGAAGCTTTCTTT. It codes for CASNLTWTRVNSEAFF.

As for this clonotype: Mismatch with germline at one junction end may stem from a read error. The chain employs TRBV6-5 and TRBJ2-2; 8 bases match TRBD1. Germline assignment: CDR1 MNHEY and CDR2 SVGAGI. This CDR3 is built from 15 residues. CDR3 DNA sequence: TGTGCCAACAGTAGGACAGGGTTAGGCACCGGGGAGCTGTTTTTT. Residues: CANSRTGLGTGELFF.

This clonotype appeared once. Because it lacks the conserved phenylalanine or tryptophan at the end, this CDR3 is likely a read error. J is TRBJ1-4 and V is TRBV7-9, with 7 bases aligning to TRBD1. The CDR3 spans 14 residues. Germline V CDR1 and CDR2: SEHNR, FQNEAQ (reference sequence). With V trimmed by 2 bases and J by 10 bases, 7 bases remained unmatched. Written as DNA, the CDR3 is TGTGCCAGCAGCTTAACTGGACAGGATGGAAAACTGTTTTCT. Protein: CASSLTGQDGKLFS.

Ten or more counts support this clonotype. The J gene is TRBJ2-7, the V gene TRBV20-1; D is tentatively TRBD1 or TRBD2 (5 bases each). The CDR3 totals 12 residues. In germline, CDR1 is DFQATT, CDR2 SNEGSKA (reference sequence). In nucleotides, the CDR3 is TGCAGGGCCAGATCGGGGCTTTTCGAGCAGTACTTC. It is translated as CRARSGLFEQYF.

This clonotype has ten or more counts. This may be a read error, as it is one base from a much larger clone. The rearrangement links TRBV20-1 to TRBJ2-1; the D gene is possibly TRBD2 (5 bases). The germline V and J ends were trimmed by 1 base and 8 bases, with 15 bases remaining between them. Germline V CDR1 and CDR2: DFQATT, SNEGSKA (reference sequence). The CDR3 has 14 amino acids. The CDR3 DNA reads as TGCAGTGCTAGAGGTGCGGAGAGCGGATATGAGCAGTTCTTC. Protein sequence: CSARGAESGYEQFF.

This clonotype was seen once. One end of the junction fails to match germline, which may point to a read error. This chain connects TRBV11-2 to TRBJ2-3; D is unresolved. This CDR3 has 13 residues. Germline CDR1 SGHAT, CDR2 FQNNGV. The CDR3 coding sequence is TGTGCGAGCAGCTTGATAACCTCGGATACGCAGTACTTT. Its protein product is CASSLITSDTQYF.

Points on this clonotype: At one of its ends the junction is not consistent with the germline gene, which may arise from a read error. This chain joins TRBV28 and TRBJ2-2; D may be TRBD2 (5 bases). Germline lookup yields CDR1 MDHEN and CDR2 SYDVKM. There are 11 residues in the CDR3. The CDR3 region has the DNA TGTGCCAGCACTTGGTACGGGGAACTGTTTTTT. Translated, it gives CASTWYGELFF.

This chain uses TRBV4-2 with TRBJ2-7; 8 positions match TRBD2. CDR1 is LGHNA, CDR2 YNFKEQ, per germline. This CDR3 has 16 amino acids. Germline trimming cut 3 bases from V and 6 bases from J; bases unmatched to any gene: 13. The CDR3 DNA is TGTGCCAGCAGCCACCCGGGACTAGTGGGAGGGCGCGAGCAGTACTTC. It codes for CASSHPGLVGGREQYF.

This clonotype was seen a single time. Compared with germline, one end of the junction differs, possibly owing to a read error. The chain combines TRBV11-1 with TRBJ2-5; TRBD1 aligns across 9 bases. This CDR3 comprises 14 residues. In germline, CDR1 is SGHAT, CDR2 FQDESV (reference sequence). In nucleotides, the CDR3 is TGTGCCAGCAGCCCGGGACAGGGCGTAGAGGCCCAGTGTTTC. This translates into CASSPGQGVEAQCF. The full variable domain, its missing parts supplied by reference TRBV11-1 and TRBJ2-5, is EAEVAQSPRYKITEKSQAVAFWCDPISGHATLYWYRQILGQGPELLVQFQDESVVDDSQLPKDRFSAERLKGVDSTLKIQPAELGDSAMYLCASSPGQGVEAQCFGPGTRLLVL.

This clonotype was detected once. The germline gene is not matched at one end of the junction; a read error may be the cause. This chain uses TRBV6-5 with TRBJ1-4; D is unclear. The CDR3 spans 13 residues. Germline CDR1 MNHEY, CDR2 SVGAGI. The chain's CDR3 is CASTRTGNEKLLF. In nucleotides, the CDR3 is TGTGCCAGCACCCGCACTGGGAATGAGAAACTGCTTTTT.

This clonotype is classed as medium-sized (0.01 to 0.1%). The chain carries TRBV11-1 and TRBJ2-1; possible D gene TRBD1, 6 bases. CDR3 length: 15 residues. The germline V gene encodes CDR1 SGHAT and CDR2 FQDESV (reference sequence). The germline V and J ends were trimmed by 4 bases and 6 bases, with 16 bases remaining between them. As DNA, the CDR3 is TGTGCCAGCAGCTCCCAGGGGTTGGGGGTCAATGAGCAGTTCTTC. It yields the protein CASSSQGLGVNEQFF.

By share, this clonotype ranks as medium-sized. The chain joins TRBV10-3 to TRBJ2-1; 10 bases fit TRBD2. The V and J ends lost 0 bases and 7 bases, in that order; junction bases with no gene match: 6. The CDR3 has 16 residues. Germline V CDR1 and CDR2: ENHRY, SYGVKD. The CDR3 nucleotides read TGTGCCATCAGTGAGTCAGGGACTAGCGTGCTGAATGAGCAGTTCTTC. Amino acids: CAISESGTSVLNEQFF.